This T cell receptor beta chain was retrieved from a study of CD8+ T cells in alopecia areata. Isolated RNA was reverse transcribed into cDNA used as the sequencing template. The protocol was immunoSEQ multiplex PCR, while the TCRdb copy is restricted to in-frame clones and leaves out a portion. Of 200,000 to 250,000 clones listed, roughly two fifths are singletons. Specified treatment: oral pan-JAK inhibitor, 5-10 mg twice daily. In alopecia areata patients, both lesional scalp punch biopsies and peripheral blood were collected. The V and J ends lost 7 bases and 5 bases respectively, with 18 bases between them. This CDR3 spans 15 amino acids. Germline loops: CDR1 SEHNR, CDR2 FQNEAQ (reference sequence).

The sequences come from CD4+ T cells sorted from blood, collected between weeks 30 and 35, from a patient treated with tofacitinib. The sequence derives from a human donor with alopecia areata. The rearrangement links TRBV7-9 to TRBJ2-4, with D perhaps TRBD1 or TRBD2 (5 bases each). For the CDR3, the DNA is TGTGCCAGCACCCAGAGTCCGGGACGGGAAAACATTCAGTACTTC. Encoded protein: CASTQSPGRENIQYF. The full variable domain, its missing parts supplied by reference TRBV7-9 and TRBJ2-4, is DTGVSQNPRHKITKRGQNVTFRCDPISEHNRLYWYRQTLGQGPEFLTYFQNEAQLEKSRLLSDRFSAERPKGSFSTLEIQRTEQGDSAMYLCASTQSPGRENIQYFGAGTRLSVL.